The 9 T cell receptor beta chains below all came from one sample that was sequenced in a study of identical twins. TCRdb re-derived calls from the 5' RACE reads in MiXCR, one entry per CDR3 protein. The sample includes around 1.7 million distinct CDR3 sequences, about 32% seen only once; the top ten take approximately 0.25%. Material for sequencing was cord blood. These receptors were obtained from a newborn girl in good health.

This clonotype occurred a few times. The chain recombines TRBV15 with TRBJ2-7; 10 positions match TRBD2. V trimming: 0 bases; J trimming: 3 bases; junction bases outside the gene matches: 8. The CDR3 has 17 residues. Germline V gene lookup returns CDR1 LNHNV and CDR2 YYDKDF (reference sequence). The CDR3 is CATSRELAGVRGYEQYF. The CDR3 region has the DNA TGTGCCACCAGCAGAGAGCTAGCGGGGGTCAGGGGCTACGAGCAGTACTTC. Full variable domain (remainder filled in from reference TRBV15 and TRBJ2-7): DAMVIQNPRYQVTQFGKPVTLSCSQTLNHNVMYWYQQKSSQAPKLLFHYYDKDFNNEADTPDNFQSRRPNTSFCFLDIRSPGLGDTAMYLCATSRELAGVRGYEQYFGPGTRLTVT.

This sequence joins TRBV7-8 and TRBJ2-1; no clear D. V lost 0 bases and J lost 5, with 5 bases in between. The CDR3 extends over 13 amino acids. From germline, CDR1 is SGHVS and CDR2 FQNEAQ. This CDR3 reads CASSLALDNEQFF. The CDR3 DNA reads as TGTGCCAGCAGCTTAGCCCTAGACAATGAGCAGTTCTTC.

The J gene is TRBJ2-2, the V gene TRBV4-2; TRBD2 aligns across 12 bases. This CDR3 contains 17 residues. J was trimmed by 2 bases and V by 4 bases; bases with no gene match: 5. Germline CDR1 LGHNA, CDR2 YNFKEQ. The CDR3 reads CASSPRLAGDNTGELFF. The CDR3 DNA sequence: TGTGCCAGCAGCCCCCGACTAGCGGGGGATAACACCGGGGAGCTGTTTTTT.

This clonotype has just a few counts. V and J are TRBV24-1 and TRBJ2-1; the D is unclear. The J call is uncertain, as TRBJ2-7 better fits the DNA end. This CDR3 has 16 amino acids. Germline CDR1 reads KGHDR; CDR2 reads SFDVKD. CDR3 residues: CATSDLYSSSYNEQYF. The CDR3 DNA sequence: TGTGCCACCAGTGATTTATACTCCAGCTCCTACAATGAGCAGTACTTC.

This clonotype showed up just once. A much larger clonotype is one base distant, so this may be a read error. The chain recombines TRBV5-1 with TRBJ2-3; D perhaps matches TRBD2 (7 bases). Germline V gene data show CDR1 as SGHRS and CDR2 as YFSETQ. The CDR3 has 15 residues. CDR3 amino acids: CASSWTAGSTDAQYF. CDR3 sequence (DNA): TGCGCCAGCAGCTGGACAGCGGGGAGCACAGATGCGCAGTATTTT.

This clonotype was observed a handful of times. V usage is TRBV6-1 and J usage is TRBJ2-4; the D gene is possibly TRBD2 (5 bases). V dropped 11 bases and J dropped 0 bases, with 11 bases sitting between them. CDR1 MNHNS and CDR2 SASEGT come from the germline V gene. There are 13 residues in the CDR3. CDR3 residues: CAAGVAAKNIQYF. Written as DNA, the CDR3 is TGTGCCGCCGGGGTGGCAGCCAAAAACATTCAGTACTTC.

This chain uses TRBV27 with TRBJ2-2, with D unresolved. The V gene's germline CDR1 is MNHEY and CDR2 SMNVEV (reference sequence). The CDR3 contains 12 residues. Trimming took 3 bases from V and 4 from J, leaving 3 bases between them. CDR3 protein: CASSFPTGELFF. CDR3 in DNA: TGTGCCAGCAGTTTTCCCACCGGGGAGCTGTTTTTT.

The J gene is TRBJ2-7, the V gene TRBV10-3; 9 nucleotides line up with TRBD1. This CDR3 comprises 14 residues. The V gene's germline CDR1 is ENHRY and CDR2 SYGVKD. Trimming removed 6 bases from V and 5 bases from J; junction bases left unmatched: 8. For the CDR3, the DNA is TGTGCCATCAGACCGGGACAGGGATCCCACGAGCAGTACTTC. It codes for CAIRPGQGSHEQYF.

There are many counts of this clonotype. This chain uses TRBV20-1 with TRBJ2-7, with TRBD2 matching over 13 bases. Germline CDR1 is DFQATT and CDR2 is SNEGSKA (reference sequence). The trim removed 3 bases at V and 3 bases at J, leaving 5 bases unmatched. The CDR3 loop spans 15 amino acids. CDR3 sequence (DNA): TGCAGTGCTAGTGGGACTAGCGGGACTCTCTACGAGCAGTACTTC. Residues: CSASGTSGTLYEQYF.